Listed below are T cell receptor beta chains from one sample, sequenced in a study of shared clonotypes between healthy human individuals. TCRdb's table, derived via immunoSEQ multiplex PCR, lists solely in-frame clones and lacks some. Of about 1.5 million clones detected, about 98% appear once; the ten largest clones hold 0.4% to 0.45%. Sequences were obtained from naive CD4+ T cells sorted from blood. The receptor set was obtained from a man under 40 in good health. Each CDR3 is given with its conserved first and last residue. D genes are given only for firm matches. A clone size is listed for some rows: how often the clone was seen (once, few, many), or a class if it is expanded.

j_call clone_size v_call d_call cdr3_nt cdr3_aa
TRBJ1-4 once TRBV6-5 NA TGTGCCAGCAGTTCACAGGGCGTTAATGAAAAACTGTTTTTT CASSSQGVNEKLFF
TRBJ1-5 NA TRBV5-1 NA TGCGCCAGCAGCTTGGACACTAATCAGCCCCAGCATTTT CASSLDTNQPQHF
TRBJ2-1 NA TRBV2 TRBD2 TGTGCCAGCAGTGGGACTAGCGGGAGGGCCCCCTACAATGAGCAGTTCTTC CASSGTSGRAPYNEQFF
TRBJ2-7 NA TRBV28 NA TGTGCCAGCAGTTCCAGACGGGTCGTCGAGCAGTACTTC CASSSRRVVEQYF
TRBJ2-2 NA TRBV18 TRBD1 TGTGCCAGCTCGCCGGACAGGGTGGTCGGGGAGCTGTTTTTT CASSPDRVVGELFF
TRBJ1-5 NA TRBV9 NA TGTGCCAGCAGCGTAGCCGATACAGGCAATCAGCCCCAGCATTTT CASSVADTGNQPQHF
TRBJ1-1 NA TRBV27 NA TGTGCCAGCAGTTCACCGGGGCTTAACACTGAAGCTTTCTTT CASSSPGLNTEAFF
TRBJ2-1 NA TRBV10-3 TRBD2 TGTGCCATCAGTGGGCGGGAGATGGCGAATGAGCAGTTCTTC CAISGREMANEQFF
TRBJ1-1 NA TRBV7-8 NA TGTGCCACCCGCGGGGGGGGCAACACTGAAGCTTTCTTT CATRGGGNTEAFF
TRBJ1-4 NA TRBV28 NA TGTGCCAGCACAGCTAGTAATGAAAAACTGTTTTTT CASTASNEKLFF
TRBJ1-1 NA TRBV10-1 NA TGCGCCAGCAGCCGTTCGAACACTGAAGCTTTCTTT CASSRSNTEAFF
TRBJ2-1 NA TRBV19 TRBD2 TGTGCCAGTAGTCTTCCCGCGGGAGGCAATGAGCAGTTCTTC CASSLPAGGNEQFF
TRBJ2-1 NA TRBV19 NA TGTGCCAGTAGTATGATAACAGGAATTTACAATGAGCAGTTCTTC CASSMITGIYNEQFF
TRBJ2-4 once TRBV2 NA TGTGCCAGCAGTGCGGACACGGCTCTTACCTTC CASSADTALTF
TRBJ2-3 once TRBV5-1 TRBD2 TGCGCCAGCAGCGCGGGGACTAGCCTGATCCATACGCAGTATTTT CASSAGTSLIHTQYF
TRBJ2-5 NA TRBV11-2 TRBD1 TGTGCCAGCAGCGGACGACAGGGGACAGGGGAGACCCAGTACTTC CASSGRQGTGETQYF
TRBJ2-7 NA TRBV5-5 TRBD2 TGTGCCAGCAGCCCCCGGACTAGCGGGAACCACGAGCAGTACTTC CASSPRTSGNHEQYF
TRBJ2-3 NA TRBV29-1 TRBD2 TGCAGCGTTGAATTGGCTAGCGGGAGTACAGATACGCAGTATTTT CSVELASGSTDTQYF
TRBJ2-7 NA TRBV29-1 NA TGCAGCGTATCGACAGCCTACGAGCAGTACTTC CSVSTAYEQYF
TRBJ1-1 NA TRBV18 NA TGTGCCAGCTCACCCGTCCAAATGAACACTGAAGCTTTCTTT CASSPVQMNTEAFF
TRBJ2-4 NA TRBV9 NA TGTGCCAGCAGCGGAACAGGGTTCGGCATTCAGTACTTC CASSGTGFGIQYF
TRBJ2-7 NA TRBV5-4 NA TGTGCCAGCAGCTCGGACAGAGGCCTCGAGCAGTACTTC CASSSDRGLEQYF
TRBJ2-7 NA TRBV7-9 NA TGTGCCAGCAGCTTACACCCGGTCAGCCCCTACGAGCAGTACTTC CASSLHPVSPYEQYF
TRBJ2-7 NA TRBV5-1 NA TGCGCCAGCAGCCCCGGGACATCTTCCAAAGAGCAGTACTTC CASSPGTSSKEQYF
TRBJ2-7 NA TRBV2 NA TGTGCCAGCAGAACAGGACACGAGCAGTACTTC CASRTGHEQYF
TRBJ1-1 NA TRBV13 TRBD1 TGTGCCAGCAGCAGGGACAGTCCTAACACTGAAGCTTTCTTT CASSRDSPNTEAFF
TRBJ2-3 NA TRBV9 TRBD1 TGTGCCAGCAGCGTGATACCGGGACAGGGTAGAGATACGCAGTATTTT CASSVIPGQGRDTQYF
TRBJ2-5 NA TRBV11-2 NA TGTGCCAGCAGCTTCCTTCCGCAGGGAAAGTACTTC CASSFLPQGKYF
TRBJ2-7 NA TRBV6-1 NA TGTGCCAGCAGCGGACGGATAGGAGCCAACGAGCAGTACTTC CASSGRIGANEQYF
TRBJ2-5 NA TRBV28 TRBD1 TGTGCCAGCAGTTTATTGGGGGACAGGATTTTCCAAGAGACCCAGTACTTC CASSLLGDRIFQETQYF
TRBJ2-1 NA TRBV18 TRBD1 TGTGCCAGCTCACCGTGGGGACAGGGGGACAATGAGCAGTTCTTC CASSPWGQGDNEQFF
TRBJ2-1 NA TRBV6-5 TRBD1 TGTGCCAGCCGCGGACAGGGCTACAATGAGCAGTTCTTC CASRGQGYNEQFF
TRBJ1-5 NA TRBV7-2 TRBD1 TGTGCCAGCAGGAAGACAGGGGGCCCCTCGGAGCCCCAGCATTTT CASRKTGGPSEPQHF
TRBJ2-2 NA TRBV12-5 NA TGTGCTAGTGGTTCCCACGCCGCTCCTAGTCAAACCGGGGAGCTGTTTTTT CASGSHAAPSQTGELFF
TRBJ2-3 NA TRBV9 TRBD2 TGTGCCAGCAGCAAGAGCGGGAGGGCCCCAGATACGCAGTATTTT CASSKSGRAPDTQYF
TRBJ2-1 NA TRBV21-1 NA TGTGCCAGCAGCAAAGTTGGGGACAACAACAATGAGCAGTTCTTC CASSKVGDNNNEQFF
TRBJ1-5 once TRBV7-9 NA TGTGCCAGCAGCTTATCGGGATGGCAGCCCCAGCATTTT CASSLSGWQPQHF
TRBJ1-1 NA TRBV6-4 NA TGTGCCAGCAGTGTCGACAAGGACTTTGAAGCTTTCTTT CASSVDKDFEAFF
TRBJ2-6 NA TRBV19 TRBD1 TGTGCCAGTAGCATTCTCAGGGGGCGAAGGTCTGGGGCCAACGTCCTGACTTTC CASSILRGRRSGANVLTF
TRBJ2-3 NA TRBV25-1 NA TGTGCCCCAAGGTCAGTGGGGCGCACAGATACGCAGTATTTT CAPRSVGRTDTQYF